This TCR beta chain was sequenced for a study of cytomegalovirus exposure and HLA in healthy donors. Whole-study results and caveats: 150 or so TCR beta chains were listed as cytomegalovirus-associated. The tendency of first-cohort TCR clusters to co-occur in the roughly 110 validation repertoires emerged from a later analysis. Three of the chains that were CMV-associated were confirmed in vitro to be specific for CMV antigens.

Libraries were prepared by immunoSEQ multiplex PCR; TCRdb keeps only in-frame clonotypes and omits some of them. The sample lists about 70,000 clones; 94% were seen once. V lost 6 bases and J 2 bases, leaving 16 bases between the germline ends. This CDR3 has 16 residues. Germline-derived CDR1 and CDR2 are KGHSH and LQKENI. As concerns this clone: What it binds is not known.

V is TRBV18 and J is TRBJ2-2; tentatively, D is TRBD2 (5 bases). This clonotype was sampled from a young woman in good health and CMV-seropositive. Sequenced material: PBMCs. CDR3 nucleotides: TGTGCCAGCTCCCCTTCTGCTCGGGAAAACACCGGGGAGCTGTTTTTT. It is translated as CASSPSARENTGELFF.